One and the same sample provided the 8 T cell receptor beta chains below, sequenced in a study of beta chain features in type 1 diabetes (dated by TCRdb to 2016 to 2018). What these receptors recognize is not known. Library prep was done by the immunoSEQ multiplex PCR assay. The entire amount of isolated RNA was reverse transcribed using the High Capacity cDNA Reverse Transcription Kit, so the sequenced TCRB transcripts were expressed ones. Imported from immuneACCESS, the table was reduced by TCRdb to in-frame sequences with V and J called. These copies leave out some clones; in studies compared against another copy, an unresolved V gene accounts for under half, and the cause of the remainder is not known. This sample has some 160,000 clones in its table, and roughly 8% of those were observed once. The top ten clonotypes cover 0.45% to 0.55% of the sample. Broader findings and caveats from the paper: In all four CD4+ subsets, TCRB CDR3 length was moderately but significantly shorter in type 1 diabetes patients.

The sample comprised central memory CD4+ T cells from blood. The source of these receptors is a woman aged 18-29 years with type 1 diabetes.

In this sample, this clone turned up a few times. V gene TRBV7-2 combines with J gene TRBJ2-1; a weak D match, TRBD2 (7 bases). The CDR3 length is 15 residues. The ends were cut back, 3 bases at V and 3 bases at J, with 12 bases in the middle. CDR1 is SGHTA, CDR2 FQGNSA, per germline. The CDR3 sequence is CASSFAGASYNEQFF. The CDR3 DNA follows: TGTGCCAGCAGCTTTGCGGGGGCAAGCTACAATGAGCAGTTCTTC.

The J gene is TRBJ1-1, the V gene TRBV15; D is undetermined. V dropped 0 bases and J dropped 2 bases, with 13 bases sitting between them. The CDR3 length is 16 residues. CDR1 is LNHNV and CDR2 is YYDKDF in the germline V gene (reference sequence). In DNA form, the CDR3 reads TGTGCCACCAGCAGAGAGCTGTGGCAGGCCAACACTGAAGCTTTCTTT. As protein: CATSRELWQANTEAFF.

Only a few counts were recorded for this clone. The rearrangement joins TRBV29-1 to TRBJ1-3, with D tentatively TRBD1 (5 bases). The CDR3 has 15 residues. V lost 6 bases and J 4 bases, leaving 19 bases between the germline ends. Germline assignment: CDR1 SQVTM and CDR2 ANQGSEA. This CDR3 is CSVGDSNQRGNTIYF. The CDR3 DNA follows: TGCAGCGTGGGGGACTCCAATCAGAGGGGAAACACCATATATTTT.

The chain has TRBV19 and TRBJ2-3; 9 bases are a match to TRBD2. The V gene end was trimmed by 7 bases and the J gene end by 0 bases; junction bases not matched to a gene: 11. Germline CDR1 reads LNHDA; CDR2 reads SQIVND (reference sequence). This CDR3 contains 17 residues. The CDR3: CASKRQSGRISTDTQYF. DNA of the CDR3: TGTGCCAGTAAACGTCAGAGCGGGAGGATTAGCACAGATACGCAGTATTTT. The entire variable domain, with the rest obtained from reference TRBV19 and TRBJ2-3, is as follows: DGGITQSPKYLFRKEGQNVTLSCEQNLNHDAMYWYRQDPGQGLRLIYYSQIVNDFQKGDIAEGYSVSREKKESFPLTVTSAQKNPTAFYLCASKRQSGRISTDTQYFGPGTRLTVL.

This clone has just a few counts. The chain links TRBV10-3 to TRBJ2-1; maybe TRBD1 (5 bases). V lost 3 bases, J lost 2 bases, and 11 bases lay in between. This CDR3 spans 15 amino acids. Germline V CDR1 and CDR2: ENHRY, SYGVKD. The CDR3, as DNA: TGTGCCATCAGTGATTTGCAGGGAACCTACAATGAGCAGTTCTTC. Residues: CAISDLQGTYNEQFF.

The chain combines TRBV28 with TRBJ1-2, with D perhaps matching TRBD1 (5 bases). The germline gives CDR1 MDHEN, CDR2 SYDVKM. The CDR3 is made up of 15 amino acids. Between the trimmed V and J ends, which lost 2 bases and 3 bases, there was a span of 13 bases. CDR3 nucleotide sequence: TGTGCCAGCAGTTTAGCCGGTTCGGGGGACTATGGCTACACCTTC. This sequence encodes CASSLAGSGDYGYTF.

This chain uses TRBV9 with TRBJ2-3; perhaps TRBD2 as D (5 bases). Trimming took off 0 bases at V and 6 bases at J, with 11 bases between the two ends. Per germline, CDR1 SGDLS and CDR2 YYNGEE. The CDR3 is 14 amino acids. The CDR3 DNA is TGTGCCAGCAGCGTAGGGACCCCGGGGGATACGCAGTATTTT. It yields the protein CASSVGTPGDTQYF.

This chain joins TRBV30 and TRBJ2-5, with a possible D match to TRBD2 (6 bases). CDR1 and CDR2 (germline): GTSNPN, SVGIG (reference sequence). The V end lost 2 bases, the J end lost 3 bases, and 10 bases lay between the germline ends. There are 13 residues in the CDR3. CDR3 in DNA: TGTGCCTGGAGTCGGATAGCGGAAGAGACCCAGTACTTC. It translates to CAWSRIAEETQYF.